This T cell receptor beta chain was identified in a study of CD8 T cells in ankylosing spondylitis. Study conclusions and caveats: The study identified a TCR beta motif of under ten highly homologous variants that appeared characteristic of ankylosing spondylitis blood.

Concerning this clonotype itself: The target antigen is unknown.

The CDR3 runs to 15 residues. V lost 0 bases and J 1 base, leaving 9 bases between the germline ends. CDR1 is SGHAT and CDR2 is FQNNGV in the germline V gene. From the 5' RACE reads, TCRdb called clonotypes with MiXCR, one entry per CDR3 protein. The sample has under 250,000 distinct CDR3 sequences, over 9.5% seen once; the top ten hold 2.6%. The TCR sequence derives from a male donor with ankylosing spondylitis or in good health (not recorded which). V usage is TRBV11-2 and J usage is TRBJ1-1, with D possibly matching TRBD1 (6 bases). Sequenced material: blood, either unsorted or a sorted T cell fraction (not recorded which). CDR3 sequence reads: CASSLEGAENTEAFF. CDR3 sequence (DNA): TGTGCCAGCAGCTTAGAGGGGGCCGAGAACACTGAAGCTTTCTTT.